This TCR beta chain originates from a study of OX40 agonist ivuxolimab in advanced cancers. The CDR3 extends over 15 amino acids. Germline CDR1 MNHEY, CDR2 SVGAGI. Trimming removed 4 bases from V and 0 bases from J, with 10 bases in between. The protocol was immunoSEQ multiplex PCR, while the TCRdb copy is restricted to in-frame clones and leaves out a portion. The repertoire holds about 92,000 clones, with 75% to 95% as singletons. The origin of this receptor is an adult with an advanced solid tumor such as melanoma, head and neck, liver or kidney cancer. The sample in question was CD4+ or CD8+ T cells sorted from blood, obtained in a trial of the OX40 agonist ivuxolimab. The chain couples TRBV6-5 to TRBJ1-3, with a weak D call TRBD1 (5 bases). The CDR3, as DNA: TGTGCCAGCAGTTGGAAGGGGCGCTCTGGAAACACCATATATTTT. Encoded protein: CASSWKGRSGNTIYF.